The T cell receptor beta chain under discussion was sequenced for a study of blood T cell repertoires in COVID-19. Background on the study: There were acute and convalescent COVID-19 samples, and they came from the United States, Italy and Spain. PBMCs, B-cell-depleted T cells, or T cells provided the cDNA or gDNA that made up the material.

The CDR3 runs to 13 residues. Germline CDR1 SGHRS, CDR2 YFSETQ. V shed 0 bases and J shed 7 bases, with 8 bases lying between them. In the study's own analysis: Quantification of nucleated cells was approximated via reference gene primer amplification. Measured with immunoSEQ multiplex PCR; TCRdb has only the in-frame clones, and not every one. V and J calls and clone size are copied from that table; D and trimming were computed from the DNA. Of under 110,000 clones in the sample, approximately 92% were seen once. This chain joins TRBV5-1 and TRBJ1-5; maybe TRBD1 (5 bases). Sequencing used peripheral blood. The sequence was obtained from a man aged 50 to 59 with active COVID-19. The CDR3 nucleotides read TGCGCCAGCAGCTTGGTCGGGGGGCAGCCCCAGCATTTT. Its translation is CASSLVGGQPQHF.